This TCR beta chain is from a study of T cell repertoires in cytomegalovirus infection. Study information: Carrying CMV and the relevant HLA type showed in public TCR beta signatures.

Study-level results: There were carriers of CMV plus the relevant HLA, and cumulative public TCR beta family frequency identified them. HLA-C-restricted TCR beta clonotypes specific for CMV led the ex vivo response.

The table lists this clonotype with many counts. As yet, its antigen is unknown. Per germline, CDR1 SGHTA and CDR2 FQGTGA. The length of the CDR3 is 15 residues. V was clipped by 3 bases and J by 7 bases, with 16 bases between them. TCRdb re-called the reads with MiXCR, one entry per CDR3 protein. The table has 500,000 to 600,000 distinct CDR3 sequences, approximately 15% seen once; the top ten hold more than 20%. This clonotype was sampled from a human donor in good health (CMV status not recorded). Some clones in this sample may be carry-over from other donors' samples. Sequencing was carried out using CD8+ T cells from PBMCs. The genes are TRBV7-3 and TRBJ2-1, with a weak D call TRBD1 (5 bases). DNA for the CDR3: TGTGCCAGCAGCTTCGGGTGGGCAGGGTCGAATGAGCAGTTCTTC. Translation gives CASSFGWAGSNEQFF.